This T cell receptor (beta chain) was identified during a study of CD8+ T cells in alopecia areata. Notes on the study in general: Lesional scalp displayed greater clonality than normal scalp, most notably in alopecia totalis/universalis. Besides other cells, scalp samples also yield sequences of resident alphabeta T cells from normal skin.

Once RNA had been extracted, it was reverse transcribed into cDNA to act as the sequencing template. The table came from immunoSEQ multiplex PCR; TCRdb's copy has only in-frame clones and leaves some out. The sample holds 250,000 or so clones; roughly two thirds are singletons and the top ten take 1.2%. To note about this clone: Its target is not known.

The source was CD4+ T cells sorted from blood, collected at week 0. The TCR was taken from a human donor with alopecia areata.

CDR3: CASTFTQGGGELFF. Written as DNA, the CDR3 is TGTGCCAGCACTTTCACACAGGGTGGCGGGGAGCTGTTTTTT. The gene calls are TRBV6-1 and TRBJ2-2; D is perhaps TRBD1 (6 bases). Looked up from germline, CDR1 is MNHNS and CDR2 is SASEGT. The CDR3 spans 14 residues. Deletions cut 7 bases from V and 7 bases from J, with 16 bases between.